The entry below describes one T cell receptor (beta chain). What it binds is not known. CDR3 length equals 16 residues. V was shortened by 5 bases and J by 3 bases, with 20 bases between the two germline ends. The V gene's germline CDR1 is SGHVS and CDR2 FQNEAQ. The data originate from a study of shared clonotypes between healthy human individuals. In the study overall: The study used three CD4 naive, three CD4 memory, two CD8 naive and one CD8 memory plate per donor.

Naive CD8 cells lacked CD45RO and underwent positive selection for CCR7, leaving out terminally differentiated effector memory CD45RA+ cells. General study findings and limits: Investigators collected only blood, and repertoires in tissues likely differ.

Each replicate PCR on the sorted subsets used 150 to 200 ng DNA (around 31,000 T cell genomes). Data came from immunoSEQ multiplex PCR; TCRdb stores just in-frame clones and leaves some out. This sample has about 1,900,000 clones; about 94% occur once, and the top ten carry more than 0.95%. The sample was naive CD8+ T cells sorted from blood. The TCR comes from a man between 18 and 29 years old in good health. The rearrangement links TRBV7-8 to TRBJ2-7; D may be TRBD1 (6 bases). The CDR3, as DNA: TGTGCCAGCAGCCTCGGGACACCCATCGCCCTCTACGAGCAGTACTTC. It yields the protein CASSLGTPIALYEQYF.